This TCR beta chain derives from a study of blood T cell repertoires in COVID-19. Study information: From T cells, B-cell-depleted T cells, or PBMCs came the material, which was cDNA or gDNA.

V gave up 0 bases and J gave up 6 bases; unmatched junction bases: 3. The germline V gene has CDR1 MNHEY and CDR2 SVGAGI. This CDR3 is built from 15 residues. The method was immunoSEQ multiplex PCR; TCRdb's version includes in-frame clones alone and lacks a portion of them. Among over 20,000 clones listed, roughly 80% were seen once. Source material: peripheral blood. V usage is TRBV6-5 and J usage is TRBJ1-5; the match to TRBD1 covers 9 bases. The sequence came from a man aged 45 to 65 with active or convalescent COVID-19. The CDR3 is CASSYSATGGQPQHF. The CDR3 bases are TGTGCCAGCAGTTACTCGGCGACAGGGGGTCAGCCCCAGCATTTT.